The 3 T cell receptor beta chains reported below all come from one sample, sequenced in a study of T cells in Graves' hyperthyroidism and ophthalmopathy. Researchers took RNA transcripts and amplified the TCR beta CDR3 regions from them. The HTBI primer set drove a first-round RT-PCR of the TCR CDR3. TCRdb reanalysed the multiplex PCR reads using MiXCR and keeps one entry per CDR3 protein. The top ten clones hold roughly 3.5% of a sample with around 350,000 distinct CDR3 sequences, 15% to 20% of them seen once. Sequencing was done on a sample of blood. The receptors shown here come from a woman younger than 35 with Graves' hyperthyroidism.

There are many counts of this clonotype. This sequence joins TRBV2 and TRBJ2-6; either TRBD1 or TRBD2 may fit D (5 bases each). Trimming cost V 3 bases and J 4 bases, with 7 bases left between them. This CDR3 has 14 residues. Germline lookup yields CDR1 SNHLY and CDR2 FYNNEI. The CDR3 sequence is CASSEGVGANVLTF. The CDR3 DNA reads as TGTGCCAGCAGTGAGGGGGTCGGGGCCAACGTCCTGACTTTC.

In its sample, this clonotype was seen many times. The gene calls are TRBV27 and TRBJ1-6; the match to TRBD1 covers 8 bases. This CDR3 is built from 16 residues. After removal of 6 bases from V and 3 bases from J, the junction contained 7 bases not matched to a gene. Germline values: CDR1 MNHEY, CDR2 SMNVEV (reference sequence). The CDR3, as DNA: TGTGCCAGCAGCCTCCTAGGACAGGGCTATAATTCACCCCTCCACTTT. This encodes CASSLLGQGYNSPLHF.

This clonotype was seen more than once but under ten times. V gene TRBV2 combines with J gene TRBJ2-5, with unresolved D. CDR1 and CDR2 (germline): SNHLY, FYNNEI. The CDR3 consists of 14 residues. V lost 4 bases to trimming and J lost 3 bases, with 12 bases between them. The CDR3 here is CASSAARRKETQYF. The DNA for the CDR3 is TGTGCCAGCAGTGCGGCTCGACGGAAAGAGACCCAGTACTTC.